This T cell receptor beta chain appears in the sequencing data of a study of blood T cell repertoires in COVID-19. Germline values: CDR1 MDHEN, CDR2 SYDVKM. Trimming left V 7 bases short and J 3 bases short, with 9 bases between. The CDR3 is 12 residues long. Only in-frame clones appear in the TCRdb table, and some are missing; sequencing was by immunoSEQ multiplex PCR. The sample records approximately 250,000 clones, 85% to 90% being singletons. The sequence derives from a woman aged 55-69 years with COVID-19, enrolled during active disease. The genes are TRBV28 and TRBJ1-1; no definite D call. Material for sequencing was peripheral blood. CDR3 sequence reads: CASNLPYTEAFF. In DNA, the CDR3 is TGTGCCAGCAACTTGCCCTACACTGAAGCTTTCTTT.